Presented here are 4 T cell receptor beta chains from one specimen sequenced in a study of OX40 agonist ivuxolimab in advanced cancers. Clones were sequenced by immunoSEQ multiplex PCR, and TCRdb holds only the in-frame ones, with some missing. The sample carries 70,000 to 80,000 clones, 88% recorded once. Sequences were derived from CD4+ or CD8+ T cells sorted from blood, sampled in a trial of the OX40 agonist ivuxolimab. Receptor source: an adult with an advanced solid tumor such as melanoma, head and neck, liver or kidney cancer.

This clone is a singleton in its sample. This chain joins TRBV5-1 and TRBJ2-7; the match to TRBD1 covers 7 bases. This CDR3 has 15 amino acids. V shed 3 bases, J shed 0 bases, and the junction held 6 bases outside the gene matches. Germline V lookup: CDR1 SGHRS, CDR2 YFSETQ. The CDR3 reads CASSWTGANSYEQYF. CDR3 in DNA: TGCGCCAGCAGCTGGACAGGCGCGAACTCCTACGAGCAGTACTTC. Full variable domain (outside the CDR3, taken from reference TRBV5-1 and TRBJ2-7): KAGVTQTPRYLIKTRGQQVTLSCSPISGHRSVSWYQQTPGQGLQFLFEYFSETQRNKGNFPGRFSGRQFSNSRSEMNVSTLELGDSALYLCASSWTGANSYEQYFGPGTRLTVT.

The chain carries TRBV28 and TRBJ2-1; maybe TRBD2 (8 bases). Deletions cut 1 base from V and 8 bases from J, with 15 bases between. Germline loops: CDR1 MDHEN, CDR2 SYDVKM. The length of the CDR3 is 15 residues. The CDR3 DNA follows: TGTGCCAGCAGTTTATTGACAGGGCGGGGGGATGAGCAGTTCTTC. Its protein is CASSLLTGRGDEQFF. The complete variable domain, with remaining parts taken from reference TRBV28 and TRBJ2-1, reads DVKVTQSSRYLVKRTGEKVFLECVQDMDHENMFWYRQDPGLGLRLIYFSYDVKMKEKGDIPEGYSVSREKKERFSLILESASTNQTSMYLCASSLLTGRGDEQFFGPGTRLTVL.

The chain is built from TRBV5-4 and TRBJ2-7; no clear D gene. Looked up from germline, CDR1 is SGHNT and CDR2 is YYREEE (reference sequence). V was clipped by 2 bases and J by 0 bases, with 6 bases between them. The length of the CDR3 is 13 residues. The CDR3 DNA is TGTGCCAGCAGCTTCCCTAGCTCCTACGAGCAGTACTTC. Amino acids: CASSFPSSYEQYF.

V is TRBV18 and J is TRBJ1-1; a possible D gene is TRBD1 (6 bases). The CDR3 sequence is 15 residues long. Germline CDR1 KGHSH, CDR2 LQKENI. Deletions cut 0 bases from V and 2 bases from J, with 10 bases between. The CDR3 region is CASSPPGARNTEAFF. CDR3 coding DNA: TGTGCCAGCTCACCACCGGGGGCAAGAAACACTGAAGCTTTCTTT.